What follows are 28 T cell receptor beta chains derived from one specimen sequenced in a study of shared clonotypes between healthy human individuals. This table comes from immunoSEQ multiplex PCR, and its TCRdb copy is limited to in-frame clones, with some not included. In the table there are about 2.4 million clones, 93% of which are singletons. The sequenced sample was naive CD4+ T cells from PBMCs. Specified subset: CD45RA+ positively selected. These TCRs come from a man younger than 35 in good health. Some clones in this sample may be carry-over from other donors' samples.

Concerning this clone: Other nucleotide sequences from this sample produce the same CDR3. The CDR3 loop reads CASSPGQSSYEQYF. In DNA form, the CDR3 reads TGTGCCAGCAGCCCGGGACAGTCTTCTTACGAGCAGTACTTC. The chain is built from TRBV5-4 and TRBJ2-7; 7 bases fit TRBD1. Trimming took 4 bases from V and 4 from J; bases not matched to a gene: 8. Germline V CDR1 and CDR2: SGHNT, YYREEE (reference sequence). CDR3 length equals 14 residues.

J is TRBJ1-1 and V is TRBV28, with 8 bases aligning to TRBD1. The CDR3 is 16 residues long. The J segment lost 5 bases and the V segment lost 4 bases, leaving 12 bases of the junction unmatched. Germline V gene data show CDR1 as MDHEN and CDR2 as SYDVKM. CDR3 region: CASSSGSGGARTEAFF. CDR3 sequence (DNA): TGTGCCAGCAGTTCAGGGTCAGGGGGCGCGCGGACTGAAGCTTTCTTT.

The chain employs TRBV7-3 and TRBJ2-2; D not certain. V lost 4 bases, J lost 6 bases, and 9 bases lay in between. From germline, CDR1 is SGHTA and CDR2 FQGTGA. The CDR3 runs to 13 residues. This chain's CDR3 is CASSSTVAGELFF. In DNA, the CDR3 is TGTGCCAGCAGCTCTACGGTGGCCGGGGAGCTGTTTTTT. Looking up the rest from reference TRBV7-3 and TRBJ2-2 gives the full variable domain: GAGVSQTPSNKVTEKGKYVELRCDPISGHTALYWYRQSLGQGPEFLIYFQGTGAADDSGLPNDRFFAVRPEGSVSTLKIQRTERGDSAVYLCASSSTVAGELFFGEGSRLTVL.

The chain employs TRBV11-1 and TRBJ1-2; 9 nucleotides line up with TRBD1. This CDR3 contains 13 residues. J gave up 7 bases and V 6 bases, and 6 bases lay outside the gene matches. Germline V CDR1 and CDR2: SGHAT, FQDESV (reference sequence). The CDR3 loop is CASSTGGAGGYTF. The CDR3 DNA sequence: TGTGCCAGCAGTACAGGGGGCGCCGGTGGCTACACCTTC.

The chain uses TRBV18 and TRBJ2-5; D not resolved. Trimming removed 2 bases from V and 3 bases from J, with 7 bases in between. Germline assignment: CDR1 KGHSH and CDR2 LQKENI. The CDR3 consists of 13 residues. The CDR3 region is CASSPGWEETQYF. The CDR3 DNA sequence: TGTGCCAGCTCACCAGGGTGGGAAGAGACCCAGTACTTC.

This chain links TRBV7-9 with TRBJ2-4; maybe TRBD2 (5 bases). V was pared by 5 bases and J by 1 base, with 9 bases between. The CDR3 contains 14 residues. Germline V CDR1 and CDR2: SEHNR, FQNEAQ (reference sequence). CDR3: CASSPRRAKNIQYF. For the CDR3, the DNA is TGTGCCAGCAGCCCAAGGAGGGCCAAAAACATTCAGTACTTC.

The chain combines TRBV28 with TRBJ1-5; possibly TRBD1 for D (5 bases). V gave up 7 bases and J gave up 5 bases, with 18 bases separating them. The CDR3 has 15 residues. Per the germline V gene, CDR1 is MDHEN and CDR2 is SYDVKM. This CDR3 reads CASNSPGRVYQPQHF. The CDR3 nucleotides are TGTGCCAGCAACTCTCCGGGACGGGTTTATCAGCCCCAGCATTTT.

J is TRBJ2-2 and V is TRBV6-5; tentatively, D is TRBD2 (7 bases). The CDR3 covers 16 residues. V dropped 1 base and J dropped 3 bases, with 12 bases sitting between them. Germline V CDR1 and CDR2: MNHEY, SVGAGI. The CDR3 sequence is CASSYWGGYHTGELFF. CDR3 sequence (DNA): TGTGCCAGCAGTTACTGGGGGGGCTACCACACCGGGGAGCTGTTTTTT.

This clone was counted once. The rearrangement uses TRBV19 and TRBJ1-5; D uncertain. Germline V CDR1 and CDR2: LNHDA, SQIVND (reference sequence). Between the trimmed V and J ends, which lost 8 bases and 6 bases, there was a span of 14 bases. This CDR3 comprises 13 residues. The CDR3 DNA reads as TGTGCCAGTCGATCCAGTGTCATTCAGCCCCAGCATTTT. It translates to CASRSSVIQPQHF.

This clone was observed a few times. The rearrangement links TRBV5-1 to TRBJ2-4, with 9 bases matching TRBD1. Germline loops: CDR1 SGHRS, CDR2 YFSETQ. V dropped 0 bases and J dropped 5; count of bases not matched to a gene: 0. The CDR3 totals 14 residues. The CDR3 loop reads CASSLGTGENIQYF. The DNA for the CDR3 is TGCGCCAGCAGCTTGGGGACAGGGGAAAACATTCAGTACTTC. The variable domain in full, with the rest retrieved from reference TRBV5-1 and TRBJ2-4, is KAGVTQTPRYLIKTRGQQVTLSCSPISGHRSVSWYQQTPGQGLQFLFEYFSETQRNKGNFPGRFSGRQFSNSRSEMNVSTLELGDSALYLCASSLGTGENIQYFGAGTRLSVL.

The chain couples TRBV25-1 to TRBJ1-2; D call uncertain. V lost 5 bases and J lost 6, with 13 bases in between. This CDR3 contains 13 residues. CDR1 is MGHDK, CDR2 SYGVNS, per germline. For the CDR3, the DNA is TGTGCCAGCAGTCGGCCGGACCGGGATGGCTACACCTTC. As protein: CASSRPDRDGYTF.

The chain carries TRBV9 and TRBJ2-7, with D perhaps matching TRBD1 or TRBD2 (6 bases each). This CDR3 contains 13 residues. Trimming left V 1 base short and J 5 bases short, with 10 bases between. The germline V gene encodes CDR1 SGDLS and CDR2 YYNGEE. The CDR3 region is CASSVRGVDEQYF. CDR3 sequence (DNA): TGTGCCAGCAGCGTAAGGGGGGTGGACGAGCAGTACTTC.

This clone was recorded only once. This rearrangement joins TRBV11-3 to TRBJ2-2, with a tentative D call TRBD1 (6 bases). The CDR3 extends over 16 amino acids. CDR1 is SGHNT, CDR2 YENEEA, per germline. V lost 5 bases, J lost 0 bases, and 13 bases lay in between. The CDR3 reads CASSNWSGANTGELFF. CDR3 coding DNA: TGTGCCAGCAGCAATTGGTCAGGGGCGAACACCGGGGAGCTGTTTTTT.

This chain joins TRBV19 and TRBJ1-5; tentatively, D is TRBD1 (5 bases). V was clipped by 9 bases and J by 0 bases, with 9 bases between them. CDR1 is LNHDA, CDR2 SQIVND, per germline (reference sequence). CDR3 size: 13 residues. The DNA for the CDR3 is TGTGCCAGCGGGACCGTTAGCAATCAGCCCCAGCATTTT. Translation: CASGTVSNQPQHF.

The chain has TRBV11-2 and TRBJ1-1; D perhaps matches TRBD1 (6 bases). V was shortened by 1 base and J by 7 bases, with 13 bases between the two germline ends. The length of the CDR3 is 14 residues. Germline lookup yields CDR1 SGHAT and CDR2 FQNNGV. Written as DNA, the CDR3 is TGTGCCAGCAGCTTAGGGGGGGCGCGGAGTGAAGCTTTCTTT. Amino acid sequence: CASSLGGARSEAFF.

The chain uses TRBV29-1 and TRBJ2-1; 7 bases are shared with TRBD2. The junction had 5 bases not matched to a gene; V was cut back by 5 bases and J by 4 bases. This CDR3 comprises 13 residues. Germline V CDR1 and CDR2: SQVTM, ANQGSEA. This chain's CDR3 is CSVSGIGYNEQFF. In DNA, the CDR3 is TGCAGCGTTAGCGGGATAGGATACAATGAGCAGTTCTTC.

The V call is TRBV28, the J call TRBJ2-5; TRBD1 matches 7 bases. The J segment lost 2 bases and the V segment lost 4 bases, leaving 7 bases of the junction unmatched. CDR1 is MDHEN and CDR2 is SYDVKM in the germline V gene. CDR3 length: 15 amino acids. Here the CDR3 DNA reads TGTGCCAGCAGTTCCCTGGGGACAGCTCAAGAGACCCAGTACTTC. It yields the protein CASSSLGTAQETQYF.

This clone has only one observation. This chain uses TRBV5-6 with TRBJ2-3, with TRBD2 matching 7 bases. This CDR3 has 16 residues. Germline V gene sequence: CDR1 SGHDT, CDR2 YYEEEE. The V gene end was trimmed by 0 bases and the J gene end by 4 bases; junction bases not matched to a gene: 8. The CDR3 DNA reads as TGTGCCAGCAGCTTGGACGCGGGAGAAGTATCAGATACGCAGTATTTT. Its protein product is CASSLDAGEVSDTQYF.

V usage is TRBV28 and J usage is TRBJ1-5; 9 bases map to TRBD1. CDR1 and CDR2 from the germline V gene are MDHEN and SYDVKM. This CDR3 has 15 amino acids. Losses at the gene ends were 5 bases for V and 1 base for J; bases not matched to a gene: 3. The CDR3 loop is CASSLQGASNQPQHF. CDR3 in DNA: TGTGCCAGCAGTCTACAGGGGGCGAGCAATCAGCCCCAGCATTTT.

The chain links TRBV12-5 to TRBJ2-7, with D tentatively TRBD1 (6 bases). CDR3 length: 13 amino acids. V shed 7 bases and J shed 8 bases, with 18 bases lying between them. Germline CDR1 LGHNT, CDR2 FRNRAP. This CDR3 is CASATSTDSKQYF. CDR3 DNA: TGTGCTAGTGCCACATCTACGGACAGTAAGCAGTACTTC. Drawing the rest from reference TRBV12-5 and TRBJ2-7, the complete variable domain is DARVTQTPRHKVTEMGQEVTMRCQPILGHNTVFWYRQTMMQGLELLAYFRNRAPLDDSGMPKDRFSAEMPDATLATLKIQPSEPRDSAVYFCASATSTDSKQYFGPGTRLTVT.

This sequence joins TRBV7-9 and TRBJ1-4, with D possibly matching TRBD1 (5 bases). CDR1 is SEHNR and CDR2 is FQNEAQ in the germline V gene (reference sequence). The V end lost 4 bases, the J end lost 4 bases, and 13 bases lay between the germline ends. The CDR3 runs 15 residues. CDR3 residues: CASSSAGTVNEKLFF. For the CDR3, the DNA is TGTGCCAGCAGCTCTGCCGGGACGGTTAATGAAAAACTGTTTTTT. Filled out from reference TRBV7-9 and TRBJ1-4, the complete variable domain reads DTGVSQNPRHKITKRGQNVTFRCDPISEHNRLYWYRQTLGQGPEFLTYFQNEAQLEKSRLLSDRFSAERPKGSFSTLEIQRTEQGDSAMYLCASSSAGTVNEKLFFGSGTQLSVL.

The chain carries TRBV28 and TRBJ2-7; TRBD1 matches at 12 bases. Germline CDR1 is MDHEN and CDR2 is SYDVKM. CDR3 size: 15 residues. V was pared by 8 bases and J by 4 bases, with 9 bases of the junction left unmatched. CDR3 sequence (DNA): TGTGCCAGCCTTACCGGGACAGGGGGCGGGTACGAGCAGTACTTC. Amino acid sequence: CASLTGTGGGYEQYF. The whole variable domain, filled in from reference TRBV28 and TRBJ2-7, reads DVKVTQSSRYLVKRTGEKVFLECVQDMDHENMFWYRQDPGLGLRLIYFSYDVKMKEKGDIPEGYSVSREKKERFSLILESASTNQTSMYLCASLTGTGGGYEQYFGPGTRLTVT.

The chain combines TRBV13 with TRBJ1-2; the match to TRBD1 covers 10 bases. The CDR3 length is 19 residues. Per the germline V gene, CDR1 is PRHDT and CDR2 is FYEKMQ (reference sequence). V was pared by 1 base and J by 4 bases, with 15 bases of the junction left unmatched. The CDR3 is CASSLEDRGEPLTSYGYTF. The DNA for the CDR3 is TGTGCCAGCAGCTTAGAGGACAGGGGGGAACCCCTTACATCCTATGGCTACACCTTC.

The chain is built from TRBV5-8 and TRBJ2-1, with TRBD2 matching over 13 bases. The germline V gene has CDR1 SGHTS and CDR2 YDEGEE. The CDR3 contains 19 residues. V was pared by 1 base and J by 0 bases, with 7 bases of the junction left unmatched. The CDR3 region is CASSLWTSGGPSSYNEQFF. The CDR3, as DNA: TGTGCCAGCAGCTTGTGGACTAGCGGGGGACCTAGCTCCTACAATGAGCAGTTCTTC.

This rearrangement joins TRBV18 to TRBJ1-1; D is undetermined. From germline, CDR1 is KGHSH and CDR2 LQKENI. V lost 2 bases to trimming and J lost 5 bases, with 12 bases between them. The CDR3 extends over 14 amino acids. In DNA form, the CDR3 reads TGTGCCAGCTCACCAAGGAGGAGGGAGACTGAAGCTTTCTTT. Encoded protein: CASSPRRRETEAFF.

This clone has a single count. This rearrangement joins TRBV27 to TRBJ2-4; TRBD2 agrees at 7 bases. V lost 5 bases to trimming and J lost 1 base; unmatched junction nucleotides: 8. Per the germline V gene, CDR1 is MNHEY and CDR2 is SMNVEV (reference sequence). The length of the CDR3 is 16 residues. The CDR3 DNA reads TGTGCCAGCAGTCTCGGACTAGTCGCTGCCAAAAACATTCAGTACTTC. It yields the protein CASSLGLVAAKNIQYF.

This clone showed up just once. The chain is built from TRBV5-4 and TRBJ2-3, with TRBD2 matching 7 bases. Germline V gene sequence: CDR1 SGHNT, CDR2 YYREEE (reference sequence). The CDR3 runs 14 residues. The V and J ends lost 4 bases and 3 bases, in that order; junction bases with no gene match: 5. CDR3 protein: CASSLWEGTDTQYF. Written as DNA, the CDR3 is TGTGCCAGCAGCCTCTGGGAGGGAACAGATACGCAGTATTTT.

The CDR3 loop is CASRGQGHYEQYF. For the CDR3, the DNA is TGTGCCAGCAGGGGACAGGGGCACTACGAGCAGTACTTC. V usage is TRBV6-1 and J usage is TRBJ2-7; 10 bases fit TRBD1. Losses at the gene ends were 6 bases for V and 3 bases for J; bases not matched to a gene: 2. This CDR3 has 13 residues. Germline V lookup: CDR1 MNHNS, CDR2 SASEGT.